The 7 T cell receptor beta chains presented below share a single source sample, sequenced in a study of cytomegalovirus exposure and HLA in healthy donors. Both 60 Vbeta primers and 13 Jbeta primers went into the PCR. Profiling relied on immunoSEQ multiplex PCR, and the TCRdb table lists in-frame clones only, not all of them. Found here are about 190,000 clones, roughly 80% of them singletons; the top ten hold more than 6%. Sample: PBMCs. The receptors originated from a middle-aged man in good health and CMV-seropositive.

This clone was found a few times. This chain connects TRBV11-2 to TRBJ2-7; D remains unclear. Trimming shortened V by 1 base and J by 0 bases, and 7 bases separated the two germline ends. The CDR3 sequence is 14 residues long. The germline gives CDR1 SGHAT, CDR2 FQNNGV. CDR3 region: CASSLAGFSYEQYF. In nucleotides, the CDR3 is TGTGCCAGCAGCTTAGCAGGATTCTCCTACGAGCAGTACTTC. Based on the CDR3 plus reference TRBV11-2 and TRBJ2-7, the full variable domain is EAGVAQSPRYKIIEKRQSVAFWCNPISGHATLYWYQQILGQGPKLLIQFQNNGVVDDSQLPKDRFSAERLKGVDSTLKIQPAKLEDSAVYLCASSLAGFSYEQYFGPGTRLTVT.

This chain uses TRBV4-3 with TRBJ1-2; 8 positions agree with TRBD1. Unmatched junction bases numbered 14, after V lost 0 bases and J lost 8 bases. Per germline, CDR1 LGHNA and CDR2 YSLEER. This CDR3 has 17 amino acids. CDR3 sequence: CASSQDLTGGIGGGYTF. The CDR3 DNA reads TGCGCCAGCAGCCAAGATCTAACAGGGGGTATAGGTGGCGGCTACACCTTC.

CDR3 loop: CSVDGAGQVVDTQYF. The CDR3 DNA follows: TGCAGCGTTGATGGGGCGGGACAGGTAGTCGATACGCAGTATTTT. This chain uses TRBV29-1 with TRBJ2-3, with TRBD1 matching over 8 bases. The trim removed 3 bases at V and 6 bases at J, leaving 11 bases unmatched. CDR3 length: 15 residues. Germline CDR1 SQVTM, CDR2 ANQGSEA.

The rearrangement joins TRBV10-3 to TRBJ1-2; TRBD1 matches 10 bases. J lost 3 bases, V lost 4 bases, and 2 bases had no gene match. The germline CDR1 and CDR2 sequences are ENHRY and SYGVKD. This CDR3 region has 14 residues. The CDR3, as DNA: TGTGCCATCAGTGGGGACAGGGGATACTATGGCTACACCTTC. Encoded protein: CAISGDRGYYGYTF.

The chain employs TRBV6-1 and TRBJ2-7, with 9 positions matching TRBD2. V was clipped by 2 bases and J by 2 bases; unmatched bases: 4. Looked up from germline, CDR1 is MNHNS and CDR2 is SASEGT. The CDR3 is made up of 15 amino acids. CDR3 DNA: TGTGCCAGCAGTGAATGGGGCGGGGGGGCCTACGAGCAGTACTTC. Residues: CASSEWGGGAYEQYF.

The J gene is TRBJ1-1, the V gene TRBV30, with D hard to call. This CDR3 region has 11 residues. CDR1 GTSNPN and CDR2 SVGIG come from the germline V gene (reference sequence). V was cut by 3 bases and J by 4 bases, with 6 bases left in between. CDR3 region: CAWRSGTEAFF. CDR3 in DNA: TGTGCCTGGAGGAGCGGCACTGAAGCTTTCTTT.

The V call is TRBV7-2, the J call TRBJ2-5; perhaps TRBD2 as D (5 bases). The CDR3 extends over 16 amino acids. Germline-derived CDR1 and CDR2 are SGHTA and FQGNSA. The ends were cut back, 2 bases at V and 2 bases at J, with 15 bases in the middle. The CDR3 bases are TGTGCCAGCAGCTTAATTCCGGGGAGTCTTCAAGAGACCCAGTACTTC. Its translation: CASSLIPGSLQETQYF. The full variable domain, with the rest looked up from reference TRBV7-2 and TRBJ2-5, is GAGVSQSPSNKVTEKGKDVELRCDPISGHTALYWYRQSLGQGLEFLIYFQGNSAPDKSGLPSDRFSAERTGGSVSTLTIQRTQQEDSAVYLCASSLIPGSLQETQYFGPGTRLLVL.